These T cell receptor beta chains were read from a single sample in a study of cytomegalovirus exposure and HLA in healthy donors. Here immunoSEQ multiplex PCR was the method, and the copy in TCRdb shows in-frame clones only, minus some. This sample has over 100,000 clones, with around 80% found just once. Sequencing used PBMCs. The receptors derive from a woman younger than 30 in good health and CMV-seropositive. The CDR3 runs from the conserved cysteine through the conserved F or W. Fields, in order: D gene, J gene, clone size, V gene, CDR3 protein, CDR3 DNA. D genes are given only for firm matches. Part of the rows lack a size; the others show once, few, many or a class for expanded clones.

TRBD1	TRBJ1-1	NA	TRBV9	CASSADRGRDTEAFF	TGTGCCAGCAGCGCAGACAGGGGGCGCGACACTGAAGCTTTCTTT
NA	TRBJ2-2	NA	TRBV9	CASSPLGQITGELFF	TGTGCCAGCAGCCCCTTGGGACAAATCACCGGGGAGCTGTTTTTT
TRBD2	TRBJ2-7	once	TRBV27	CASSLVLPSGSGAEQYF	TGTGCCAGCAGTTTAGTCCTCCCTAGCGGGAGTGGGGCCGAGCAGTACTTC
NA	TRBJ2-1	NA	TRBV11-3	CASSLLAPEQFF	TGTGCCAGCAGCTTGCTAGCACCTGAGCAGTTCTTC
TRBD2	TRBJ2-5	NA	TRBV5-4	CASSGGGQETQYF	TGTGCCAGCAGCGGGGGAGGGCAAGAGACCCAGTACTTC
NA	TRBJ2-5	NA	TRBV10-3	CAISDLQGTQYF	TGTGCCATCAGTGATTTGCAGGGGACCCAGTACTTC
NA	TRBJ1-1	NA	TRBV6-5	CASSSDIPRGAFF	TGTGCCAGCAGTTCCGACATTCCCCGGGGGGCTTTCTTT
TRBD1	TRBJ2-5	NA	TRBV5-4	CASRWDSQETQYF	TGTGCCAGCAGATGGGACAGCCAAGAGACCCAGTACTTC
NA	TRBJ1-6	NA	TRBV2	CASRGSYNSPLHF	TGTGCCAGCAGGGGGAGCTATAATTCACCCCTCCACTTT
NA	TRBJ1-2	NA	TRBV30	CAWSPQGTYGYTF	TGTGCCTGGAGTCCGCAGGGGACCTATGGCTACACCTTC
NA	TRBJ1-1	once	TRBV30	CAWSSRAGTEAFF	TGTGCCTGGAGTAGCAGGGCCGGCACTGAAGCTTTCTTT